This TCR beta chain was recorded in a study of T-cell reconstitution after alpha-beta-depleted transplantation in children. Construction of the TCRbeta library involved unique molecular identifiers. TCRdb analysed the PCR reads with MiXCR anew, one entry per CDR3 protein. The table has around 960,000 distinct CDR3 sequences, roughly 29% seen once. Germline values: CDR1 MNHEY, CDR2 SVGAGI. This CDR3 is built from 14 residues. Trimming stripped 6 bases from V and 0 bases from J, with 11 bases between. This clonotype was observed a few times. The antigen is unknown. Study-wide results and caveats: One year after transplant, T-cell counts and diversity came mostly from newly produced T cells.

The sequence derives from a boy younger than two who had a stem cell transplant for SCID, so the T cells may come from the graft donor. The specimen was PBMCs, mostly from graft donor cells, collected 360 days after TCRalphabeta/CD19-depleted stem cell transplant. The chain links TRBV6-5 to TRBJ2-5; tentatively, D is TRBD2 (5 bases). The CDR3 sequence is CASRDSGYQETQYF. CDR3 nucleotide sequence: TGTGCCAGCAGGGACTCAGGTTACCAAGAGACCCAGTACTTC.